The 18 T cell receptor beta chains listed next were all sequenced from one sample in a study of T cell responses to AZD1222 COVID-19 vaccine. Data came from immunoSEQ multiplex PCR; TCRdb stores just in-frame clones and leaves some out. The sample carries 95,000 to 110,000 clones, 75% to 90% recorded once. The starting material was peripheral blood, obtained on day 0 of AZD1222 vaccination. All receptors derive from an adult in good health.

This sequence joins TRBV16 and TRBJ1-1, with D perhaps TRBD1 (6 bases). CDR3 size: 19 residues. V dropped 0 bases and J dropped 1 base, with 21 bases sitting between them. Germline V gene sequence: CDR1 KGHSY, CDR2 FQNENV. Here the CDR3 reads CASSQSSRDTTPGNTEAFF. In DNA form, the CDR3 reads TGTGCCAGCAGCCAATCATCTCGGGACACGACTCCTGGGAACACTGAAGCTTTCTTT.

The V and J genes are TRBV27 and TRBJ2-5; possibly TRBD1 for D (5 bases). The CDR3 runs 14 residues. Germline CDR1 and CDR2: MNHEY and SMNVEV (reference sequence). V dropped 6 bases and J dropped 4 bases, with 15 bases sitting between them. The CDR3 sequence is CASSGLRAAETQYF. DNA for the CDR3: TGTGCCAGCAGCGGTCTCAGGGCGGCAGAGACCCAGTACTTC.

This clone was seen a single time. The chain combines TRBV7-9 with TRBJ2-7; no reliable D call. Germline CDR1 SEHNR, CDR2 FQNEAQ (reference sequence). V lost 3 bases and J 4 bases, leaving 10 bases between the germline ends. The CDR3 has 13 amino acids. The CDR3 sequence: CASSFDGGYEQYF. CDR3 DNA sequence: TGTGCCAGCAGCTTCGATGGTGGTTACGAGCAGTACTTC.

V and J are TRBV3-1 (or the pseudogene TRBV3-2) and TRBJ1-1; no definite D call. The CDR3 totals 14 residues. Trimming left V 4 bases short and J 0 bases short, with 9 bases between. The V gene's germline CDR1 is LGHDT and CDR2 YNNKEL (reference sequence). The CDR3 DNA reads as TGTGCCAGCAGCCCAGCCCCTATGAACACTGAAGCTTTCTTT. Protein sequence: CASSPAPMNTEAFF.

This clone was recorded only once. The chain combines TRBV25-1 with TRBJ1-2; TRBD1 aligns across 8 bases. Germline values: CDR1 MGHDK, CDR2 SYGVNS. CDR3 size: 13 residues. The V segment lost 6 bases and the J segment 4 bases; nucleotides outside the gene matches: 4. The CDR3 is CASSTGGAYGYTF. For the CDR3, the DNA is TGTGCCAGCAGCACAGGGGGGGCCTATGGCTACACCTTC.

A few counts support this clone. This chain joins TRBV28 and TRBJ2-7; D perhaps matches TRBD2 (6 bases). This CDR3 is built from 14 residues. V lost 7 bases and J lost 0, with 13 bases in between. Germline V lookup: CDR1 MDHEN, CDR2 SYDVKM. The CDR3 bases are TGTGCCAGCATACGGGGAGGAGCCTCCTACGAGCAGTACTTC. This codes for CASIRGGASYEQYF.

This sequence joins TRBV6-6 and TRBJ2-7; TRBD2 is a possible D gene (6 bases). From germline, CDR1 is MNHNY and CDR2 SVGAGI (reference sequence). This CDR3 has 15 amino acids. V was pared by 6 bases and J by 2 bases, with 17 bases between. The CDR3 nucleotides are TGTGCCAGCAGAACCCACCGGGACTTGACCTACGAGCAGTACTTC. Its protein product is CASRTHRDLTYEQYF.

The CDR3 sequence is CASSLDRAYEQYF. CDR3 coding DNA: TGTGCCAGCAGTTTGGACAGGGCTTACGAGCAGTACTTC. The chain employs TRBV12-3 or TRBV12-4 and TRBJ2-7; 8 nucleotides match TRBD1. Trimming took 3 bases from V and 4 from J; bases not matched to a gene: 2. CDR3 length: 13 residues.

The rearrangement joins TRBV28 to TRBJ1-2; tentative D call: TRBD1 (5 bases). The CDR3 covers 14 residues. The V end lost 5 bases, the J end lost 2 bases, and 12 bases lay between the germline ends. Germline V lookup: CDR1 MDHEN, CDR2 SYDVKM. The CDR3 DNA reads as TGTGCCAGCAGTCCGGTAGACAGAAACTATGGCTACACCTTC. Protein product: CASSPVDRNYGYTF.

The chain employs TRBV6-5 and TRBJ1-2, with unresolved D. From germline, CDR1 is MNHEY and CDR2 SVGAGI. The CDR3 contains 16 residues. V was trimmed by 0 bases and J by 4 bases, leaving 15 bases between them. The CDR3 reads CASSYSKGVRPYGYTF. The DNA for the CDR3 is TGTGCCAGCAGTTACTCGAAGGGCGTGAGACCCTATGGCTACACCTTC.

The V call is TRBV30, the J call TRBJ1-6; no clear D. CDR3 length: 15 residues. Germline V gene data show CDR1 as GTSNPN and CDR2 as SVGIG (reference sequence). Trimming shortened V by 3 bases and J by 5 bases, and 14 bases separated the two germline ends. CDR3 residues: CAWRVLGRDNSPLHF. For the CDR3, the DNA is TGTGCCTGGAGAGTACTGGGGAGAGATAATTCACCCCTCCACTTT.

V gene TRBV27 combines with J gene TRBJ2-7, with 7 bases matching TRBD1. In germline, CDR1 is MNHEY, CDR2 SMNVEV (reference sequence). The CDR3 spans 15 residues. The ends lost 4 bases at V and 2 bases at J; junction bases unmatched: 8. CDR3 residues: CASSSETGATYEQYF. CDR3 sequence (DNA): TGTGCCAGCAGTTCCGAAACAGGGGCAACCTACGAGCAGTACTTC.

V and J are TRBV11-2 and TRBJ2-1; D remains ambiguous. V lost 5 bases and J lost 12, with 14 bases in between. The germline V gene has CDR1 SGHAT and CDR2 FQNNGV. The CDR3 length is 12 residues. DNA of the CDR3: TGTGCCAGCAGCCAAAGACTGGCCGGGCAGTTCTTC. Its protein is CASSQRLAGQFF.

This clone appeared a single time. The CDR3 region has the DNA TGCGCCAGCAGCCAAGAGTCAACAGGGGGCTGGGAGACCCAGTACTTC. Protein: CASSQESTGGWETQYF. V is TRBV4-3 and J is TRBJ2-5, with TRBD1 matching over 9 bases. The germline V gene has CDR1 LGHNA and CDR2 YSLEER. J gave up 5 bases and V 0 bases, and 7 bases lay outside the gene matches. This CDR3 is built from 16 residues.

The V and J genes are TRBV27 and TRBJ1-1, with TRBD1 as a possible D gene (5 bases). CDR3 size: 14 residues. The V gene's germline CDR1 is MNHEY and CDR2 SMNVEV (reference sequence). Trimming took 6 bases from V and 4 from J, leaving 15 bases between them. CDR3 bases: TGTGCCAGCAGGGACGCGGGGGGGGGCACTGAAGCTTTCTTT. It is translated as CASRDAGGGTEAFF.

The rearrangement joins TRBV28 to TRBJ1-2, with 10 bases lining up with TRBD1. The CDR3 covers 15 residues. The germline gives CDR1 MDHEN, CDR2 SYDVKM. Trimming removed 4 bases from V and 6 bases from J; junction bases left unmatched: 8. In DNA form, the CDR3 reads TGTGCCAGCAGTTCTGGGCCCGGGACAGGGGATGGCTACACCTTC. Translated: CASSSGPGTGDGYTF.

This sequence joins TRBV4-1 and TRBJ2-2; perhaps TRBD1 as D (5 bases). V was pared by 2 bases and J by 8 bases, with 21 bases between. The CDR3 runs to 17 residues. Germline V gene sequence: CDR1 MGHRA, CDR2 YSYEKL. The CDR3 protein is CASSQKATQGDRGELFF. CDR3 nucleotide sequence: TGCGCCAGCAGCCAAAAGGCAACTCAGGGTGATAGAGGGGAGCTGTTTTTT.

The rearrangement joins TRBV24-1 to TRBJ2-1; TRBD1 matches 10 bases. The CDR3 loop spans 16 amino acids. J gave up 7 bases and V 0 bases, and 5 bases lay outside the gene matches. Germline V lookup: CDR1 KGHDR, CDR2 SFDVKD. Here the CDR3 reads CATSDLRDRGKNEQFF. The CDR3 region has the DNA TGTGCCACCAGTGATTTGCGGGACAGGGGAAAGAATGAGCAGTTCTTC.